The sequence of this T cell receptor (beta chain) was determined in a study of cytomegalovirus exposure and HLA in healthy donors listed by TCRdb under 2017. Regarding the research as a whole: According to an earlier analysis of 587 of the donors, about 179 million T cells yielded some 110 million unique TCR beta sequences and more than 250 Gb of sequence data. In the later analysis, no new phenotypic data were used to find candidate immune exposures; instead, reliance was placed on TCR beta sequences and their occurrence across donors. Donor age, sex, ethnicity and CMV serostatus were compiled together with the repertoire data. Besides the first cohort of hundreds of subjects, a separate validation cohort made up of some 110 different subjects was used. Because of strong linkage in the cohort, five DR-DQ haplotypes were treated as single units for association and clustering. An early release that covered roughly 600 HLA-typed donors contained approximately 300 gigabases of sequencing data and approximately 85 million unique TCR sequences. The T cell repertoires of 666 subjects were profiled by immunosequencing and related to cytomegalovirus serostatus. A later analysis re-examined previously published TCR beta repertoires from more than 600 donors and added high-resolution HLA genotyping to investigate patterns of TCR occurrence. The aim of the study was to test whether cataloging public T cell receptors could identify signatures of past pathogen exposure. Typing coverage varied by locus: 629-630 donors for A, B, C, DRB1 and DQB1; 500 to 550 for DQA1; about 600 for DPA1; 450 to 480 for DPB1. The genetic ancestry cluster associated with self-reported Caucasian donors included about 84% of the 300 to 450 genotyped donors. A later genetic analysis took genome-wide SNP genotypes for about three fifths of the roughly 700 donors and used that subset as a discovery cohort. All discovery cohort repertoires had been generated on a single sequencing platform. An earlier analysis of about 600 of the donors used high-throughput TCR beta sequencing to judge whether each TCR beta V gene segment behaved as functional or pseudogenic. High-throughput TCR immunosequencing, statistical association of individual TCRs with disease status, and machine learning were combined to predict cytomegalovirus infection status. On average, approximately 250,000 unique TCR beta nucleotide sequences were sequenced per donor among about 400 genotyped donors of the cohort, with around 19% of those sequences being non-productive. Class I and class II HLA loci were covered by the typing at four-digit resolution. Overall results and qualifications from the work: A few of the identified cytomegalovirus-associated TCR beta chains were confirmed in vitro to be specific for cytomegalovirus antigens. In a later analysis, 15,000 to 20,000 TCR beta sequences were associated with specific HLA alleles at a false discovery rate of 0.05. In a later genetic analysis, fewer N-insertions in productive TCRs were reported among donors in an Asian-associated ancestry cluster than the approximately 710-donor mean. Over 15 rarely observed V segments, including chromosome 9 orphons, were excluded from the earlier analysis of a few hundred of the donors because counts were too low. Presence/absence analyses assumed roughly uniform sequencing depth across donors, an assumption that may not hold. A further reported finding was that TCR beta sequences accurately predicted the HLA-A and HLA-B alleles for most subjects in the first cohort. In both the original and validation cohorts, the classifier was reported to diagnose cytomegalovirus status with high specificity and sensitivity. A later analysis reported that several top co-occurrence clusters appeared linked to parvovirus B19, influenza, CMV and Epstein-Barr virus. Because HLA typing was unavailable for some donors at each locus, only the typed subset was used in association tests. A later analysis found that most CMV-associated TCR beta chains appeared HLA-restricted, with HLA associations seemingly driven largely by CMV exposure. CMV serostatus was the only immune exposure information available for the cohort. Some IMGT-functional V segments, including TRBV6-2 and TRBV6-3, could not be told apart with the 87-base-pair reads, so those segments were excluded. In a later genetic analysis, a missense DCLRE1C variant was associated with V-gene and J-gene trimming of TCR beta chains, and the association was replicated in an independent cohort. According to the authors, the approach could potentially be generalized to other disease states and immunological phenotypes. Only TCR beta chains were sequenced in this cohort, and the absence of alpha or paired-chain data limited detectable features. According to a later analysis, TCR association rates differed among HLA loci, with DRB1 alleles showing the most associated TCRs and HLA-C alleles showing the fewest. Linkage disequilibrium might explain the correlated functional status among segregating V segments, but an unknown experimental factor could not be ruled out. The study listed 150 to 200 TCR beta chains as associated with cytomegalovirus. An earlier analysis of approximately 590 of the donors showed that most TCR beta V segments appeared in productive rearrangements either about 90% or about 30% of the time, which broadly matched IMGT annotations. A cluster of highly shared sequence variants was judged likely to represent a technical artifact of the sequencing pipeline. Assigning TCR associations to individual alleles was difficult when HLA alleles, especially DR and DQ, strongly co-occurred. Compared with equally common non-associated chains, HLA-associated TCR beta chains in a later analysis were more clonally expanded and had lower generation probabilities. While some public TCRs were present in many individuals, most TCR sequences turned up only very rarely across donors.

The cohort was made up of about 670 healthy bone marrow donors. At the time of sampling, all cohort members were nominally healthy, though unrecorded immune exposures were likely present. The donor was CMV seropositive and belonged to the group of 250 to 300 seropositive cohort members. A peripheral blood sample was collected from each donor, and TCR beta sequencing was performed on peripheral blood mononuclear cells. The Qiagen DNeasy Blood Extraction Kit was used to extract genomic DNA from the blood cell samples. Of note for this clone: The specificity of this receptor is unknown. Per-base quality was not reported, and no clone a single base away is much larger than it.

From the cysteine up to the phenylalanine, the CDR3 has a length of 15 residues. Of the read, only the CDR3 DNA is kept; its 45 bases are in frame from base 1. The germline V gene yields MGHDK for CDR1 and SYGVNS for CDR2. The trim is 7 bases for V and 0 bases for J, with a gap of 15 bases between the germline ends. The library was prepared using the immunoSEQ multiplex PCR assay. A mixture of 60 forward primers for TCR Vbeta segments and 13 reverse primers for TCR Jbeta segments was used in the multiplex PCR. A multiplex PCR assay on genomic DNA amplified the CDR3 region of rearranged TCR beta genes. On the Illumina HiSeq System, the amplified TCR beta libraries were sequenced as 87-base-pair reads. The paper's data handling went like this. Across the 670 or so repertoires, a later analysis counted some 81 million unique TCR beta chains, about 10 million of which were shared by at least two donors. Raw reads were error-corrected and collapsed into unique sequences with a nearest-neighbor algorithm that merged closely related sequences to remove PCR and sequencing errors. To assign V, D and J gene segments, CDR3 sequences were aligned to IMGT reference sequences. For a sequence to be retained, a match of at least six nucleotides to both a V gene segment and a J gene segment was required. A rearrangement was called productive if the CDR3 had no stop codons and remained in frame with V and J, and every other rearrangement was called non-productive. CDR3 was defined according to IMGT convention as the region running from the second conserved V-encoded cysteine to the conserved J-encoded phenylalanine. The earlier analysis of some 550 of the donors excluded any sequence lacking an unambiguous match to a single V gene segment. An earlier analysis of 500 to 600 of the donors classified V segments as functional when productive rearrangements were above 56.7% and as segregating when the standard deviation between donors was above 5%. A statistical classification framework was developed to diagnose cytomegalovirus status using the catalog of TCR beta chain sequences. In a later analysis, V and J genes were assigned by comparing TCR nucleotide sequences against IMGT/GENE-DB human TR gene sequences. In a later analysis, CDR3 sequences and most-parsimonious VDJ recombination scenarios were assigned using the TCRdist pipeline. A later analysis defined each TCR beta chain by its CDR3 amino acid sequence plus V-gene family, and excluded reads lacking a unique V-gene family. A later analysis removed 500 to 650 highly shared, low-generation-probability nucleotide sequences to deal with suspected cross-contamination and a sequencing artifact. A later analysis calculated a clonal expansion index for each public chain from normalized within-repertoire ranks of inferred template counts. In a later analysis, generation probabilities were computed using a VDJ recombination model fitted to out-of-frame rearrangements, and the results were checked against IGoR. In a later analysis, hypergeometric tests were used to score TCR-TCR, TCR-HLA and TCR-CMV co-occurrence, with a repertoire-size bias correction applied to TCR pairs. False discovery rates were estimated in a later analysis by permuting HLA or CMV assignments 20 times. In a later analysis, co-occurring TCRs were grouped using DBSCAN, with TCRdist sequence similarity added in when clustering inside HLA-allele-positive subsets. For co-occurrence clustering, repertoires with fewer than 30,000 or more than 120,000 public chains were excluded, along with roughly 5 repertoires with anomalous nucleotide sharing. TCRdb obtained this table from immuneACCESS and retained in-frame rearrangements with V and J assigned. These tables miss some clones; where compared with another copy, unresolved V genes account for less than half of the shortfall, and the remainder is unexplained. That table supplies the V and J calls and clone size; D and trimming were determined from the DNA. For this sample there are roughly 200,000 clones; 70% appear just once. The ten largest account for roughly 2.5% of the sample.

The specimen was PBMCs. The clonotype comes from a man aged 35-49 years in good health and CMV-seropositive. The chain uses TRBV25-1 and TRBJ2-5, with the D gene uncertain. The nucleotides are TGTGCCAGCAAACTTTACGACGGGTACCAAGAGACCCAGTACTTC. Its translation is CASKLYDGYQETQYF. This CDR3, with the reference TRBV25-1 and TRBJ2-5 proteins standing in past its ends, gives the full variable domain EADIYQTPRYLVIGTGKKITLECSQTMGHDKMYWYQQDPGMELHLIHYSYGVNSTEKGDLSSESTVSRIRTEHFPLTLESARPSHTSQYLCASKLYDGYQETQYFGPGTRLLVL.